A single sample gave rise to the 15 T cell receptor beta chains below, sequenced in a study of shared clonotypes between healthy human individuals. Sequenced by immunoSEQ multiplex PCR; TCRdb stores in-frame clones only, minus some. The sample has 400,000 to 600,000 clones, roughly three quarters seen once. The sequenced sample consisted of PBMCs. These receptors originate from a woman in her forties in good health. Some clones in this sample may be carry-over from other donors' samples.

The V gene is TRBV2, the J gene TRBJ1-4; D is undetermined. Germline V gene sequence: CDR1 SNHLY, CDR2 FYNNEI. The CDR3 is 12 residues long. The germline V and J ends were trimmed by 4 bases and 5 bases, with 5 bases remaining between them. The CDR3 here is CASSARNEKLFF. As DNA, the CDR3 is TGTGCCAGCAGTGCCAGGAATGAAAAACTGTTTTTT.

The rearrangement links TRBV2 to TRBJ2-6, with 11 bases that match TRBD2. J gave up 2 bases and V 2 bases, and 8 bases lay outside the gene matches. Germline loops: CDR1 SNHLY, CDR2 FYNNEI. The CDR3 has 19 residues. The CDR3, as DNA: TGTGCCAGCAGTGAAATTGCGGTAGCGGGAGGGACTGGGGCCAACGTCCTGACTTTC. Translation: CASSEIAVAGGTGANVLTF.

The genes are TRBV30 and TRBJ1-2; D is possibly TRBD1 (6 bases). Trimming removed 4 bases from V and 7 bases from J, with 10 bases in between. The CDR3 length is 11 residues. Germline CDR1 and CDR2: GTSNPN and SVGIG (reference sequence). CDR3 region: CAWTGGSGYTF. The CDR3 DNA follows: TGTGCCTGGACCGGGGGCAGTGGCTACACCTTC.

As for this clone: The same CDR3 can be traced to other DNA sequences in this sample. The CDR3 loop is CASSDGENTEAFF. The CDR3, as DNA: TGTGCCAGCAGTGATGGAGAGAACACTGAAGCTTTCTTT. This chain joins TRBV6-4 and TRBJ1-1, with no clear D. CDR1 and CDR2 from the germline V gene are MRHNA and SNTAGT. There are 13 residues in the CDR3. Trimming took off 3 bases at V and 1 base at J, with 6 bases between the two ends.

The chain recombines TRBV9 with TRBJ2-3; perhaps TRBD2 as D (6 bases). The ends were cut back, 4 bases at V and 7 bases at J, with 22 bases in the middle. The CDR3 has 16 amino acids. Germline CDR1 reads SGDLS; CDR2 reads YYNGEE. CDR3 sequence reads: CASSSAAAGTTYTQYF. The CDR3 nucleotides read TGTGCCAGCAGCTCAGCAGCGGCGGGGACCACTTATACGCAGTATTTT.

V usage is TRBV28 and J usage is TRBJ2-4; D may be TRBD2 (5 bases). CDR1 is MDHEN, CDR2 SYDVKM, per germline. The V end was cut by 5 bases, the J end by 2 bases, with 13 bases between. The CDR3 is made up of 15 amino acids. The CDR3 reads CASSPRVVTKNIQYF. As DNA, the CDR3 is TGTGCCAGCAGTCCGCGGGTGGTTACCAAAAACATTCAGTACTTC.

The V and J genes are TRBV30 and TRBJ1-4; no reliable D call. From germline, CDR1 is GTSNPN and CDR2 SVGIG (reference sequence). CDR3 length: 11 amino acids. Trimming took off 1 base at V and 10 bases at J, with 7 bases between the two ends. CDR3 amino acids: CAWSATVKLFF. CDR3 DNA: TGTGCCTGGAGTGCCACGGTAAAACTGTTTTTT. Looking up the rest from reference TRBV30 and TRBJ1-4 gives the full variable domain: SQTIHQWPATLVQPVGSPLSLECTVEGTSNPNLYWYRQAAGRGLQLLFYSVGIGQISSEVPQNLSASRPQDRQFILSSKKLLLSDSGFYLCAWSATVKLFFGSGTQLSVL.

This clone was seen only once. V gene TRBV5-1 combines with J gene TRBJ1-2; no clear D gene. The V gene lost 0 bases and the J gene lost 8 bases, with 5 bases spanning the gap. CDR3 length equals 11 residues. Germline values: CDR1 SGHRS, CDR2 YFSETQ. The CDR3 protein is CASSLGWGYTF. The CDR3 nucleotides are TGCGCCAGCAGCTTGGGATGGGGCTACACCTTC.

This clone was seen at least ten times. Other nucleotide sequences in the sample specify the same CDR3. This chain joins TRBV6-1 and TRBJ1-1; 8 nucleotides line up with TRBD1. CDR3 length equals 15 residues. Trimming took 5 bases from V and 1 from J; bases not matched to a gene: 6. The germline V gene encodes CDR1 MNHNS and CDR2 SASEGT. The CDR3 region is CASSSTGGGNTEAFF. For the CDR3, the DNA is TGTGCCAGCAGTTCTACAGGGGGGGGGAACACTGAAGCTTTCTTT.

V usage is TRBV4-2 and J usage is TRBJ2-2; a weak D match, TRBD1 (5 bases). Germline V gene sequence: CDR1 LGHNA, CDR2 YNFKEQ. The CDR3 is 17 residues long. Trimming took off 2 bases at V and 2 bases at J, with 15 bases between the two ends. Here the CDR3 reads CASSQRQWQGNTGELFF. The CDR3 coding sequence is TGTGCCAGCAGCCAAAGGCAATGGCAGGGCAACACCGGGGAGCTGTTTTTT.

The count of this clone is one. The rearrangement links TRBV10-3 to TRBJ1-2, with a tentative D call TRBD1 (6 bases). Germline values: CDR1 ENHRY, CDR2 SYGVKD. V lost 0 bases to trimming and J lost 3 bases, with 8 bases between them. The CDR3 contains 14 residues. The DNA for the CDR3 is TGTGCCATCAGTGAGTCAGGGGGTGACTATGGCTACACCTTC. Its translation: CAISESGGDYGYTF.

The V gene is TRBV7-6, the J gene TRBJ2-5; weak D call: TRBD1 (6 bases). The CDR3 has 14 residues. Germline CDR1 and CDR2: SGHVS and FNYEAQ. V was trimmed by 4 bases and J by 0 bases, leaving 9 bases between them. CDR3 bases: TGTGCCAGCAGCTCGGACAGATACCAAGAGACCCAGTACTTC. Protein sequence: CASSSDRYQETQYF.

This rearrangement joins TRBV11-2 to TRBJ2-7, with D possibly being TRBD1 (6 bases). V lost 5 bases and J lost 1, with 9 bases in between. Germline V CDR1 and CDR2: SGHAT, FQNNGV. The CDR3 extends over 13 amino acids. The CDR3 DNA reads as TGTGCCAGCAGCGGGGGCGGATCCTACGAGCAGTACTTC. Translated: CASSGGGSYEQYF.

The V and J genes are TRBV2 and TRBJ1-1, with 8 nucleotides matching TRBD1. The V segment lost 6 bases and the J segment 4 bases; nucleotides outside the gene matches: 7. This CDR3 spans 14 amino acids. The germline gives CDR1 SNHLY, CDR2 FYNNEI. CDR3 sequence (DNA): TGTGCCAGCAGGACCAGGACAGGGTCCACTGAAGCTTTCTTT. Its translation: CASRTRTGSTEAFF.

V gene TRBV7-8 combines with J gene TRBJ2-1, with 10 bases aligning to TRBD2. Looked up from germline, CDR1 is SGHVS and CDR2 is FQNEAQ. The CDR3 sequence is 16 residues long. Trimming removed 5 bases from V and 4 bases from J; junction bases left unmatched: 8. This CDR3 is CASSARGLAVYNEQFF. DNA of the CDR3: TGTGCCAGCAGCGCAAGAGGACTAGCGGTATACAATGAGCAGTTCTTC. Complete variable domain (other parts from reference TRBV7-8 and TRBJ2-1): GAGVSQSPRYKVAKRGQDVALRCDPISGHVSLFWYQQALGQGPEFLTYFQNEAQLDKSGLPSDRFFAERPEGSVSTLKIQRTQQEDSAVYLCASSARGLAVYNEQFFGPGTRLTVL.